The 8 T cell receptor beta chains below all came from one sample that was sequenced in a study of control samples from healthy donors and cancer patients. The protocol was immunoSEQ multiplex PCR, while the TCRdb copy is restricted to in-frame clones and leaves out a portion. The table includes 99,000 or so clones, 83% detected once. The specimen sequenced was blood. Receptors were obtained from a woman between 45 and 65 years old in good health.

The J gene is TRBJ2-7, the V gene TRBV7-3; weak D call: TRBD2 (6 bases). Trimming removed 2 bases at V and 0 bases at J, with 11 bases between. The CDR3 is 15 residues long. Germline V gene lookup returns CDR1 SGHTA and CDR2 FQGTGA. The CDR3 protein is CASSLGGDSSYEQYF. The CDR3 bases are TGTGCCAGCAGCTTAGGAGGGGACTCCTCCTACGAGCAGTACTTC.

CDR3 region: CASSWDKAGELFF. DNA for the CDR3: TGTGCCAGCAGTTGGGACAAGGCCGGGGAGCTGTTTTTT. The V gene is TRBV6-4, the J gene TRBJ2-2, with D possibly being TRBD1 (6 bases). This CDR3 has 13 residues. V lost 5 bases to trimming and J lost 6 bases, with 10 bases between them. CDR1 and CDR2 from the germline V gene are MRHNA and SNTAGT.

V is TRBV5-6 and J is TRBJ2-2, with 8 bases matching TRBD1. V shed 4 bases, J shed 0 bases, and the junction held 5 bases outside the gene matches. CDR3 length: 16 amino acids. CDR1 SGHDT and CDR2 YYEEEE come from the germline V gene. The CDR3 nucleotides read TGTGCCAGCAGCACGATGGGACAGGCGAACACCGGGGAGCTGTTTTTT. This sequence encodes CASSTMGQANTGELFF.

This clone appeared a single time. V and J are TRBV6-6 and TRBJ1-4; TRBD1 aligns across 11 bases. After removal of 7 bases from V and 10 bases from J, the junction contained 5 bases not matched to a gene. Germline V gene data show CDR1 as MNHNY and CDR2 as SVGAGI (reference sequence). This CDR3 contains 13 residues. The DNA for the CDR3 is TGTGCCAGCACAGGACAGGGGGCAGGAAAACTGTTTTTT. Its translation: CASTGQGAGKLFF.

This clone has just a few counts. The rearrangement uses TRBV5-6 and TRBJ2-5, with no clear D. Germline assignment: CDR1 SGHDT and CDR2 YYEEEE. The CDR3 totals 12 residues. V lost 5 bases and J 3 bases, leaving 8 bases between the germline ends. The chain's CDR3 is CASSRTEETQYF. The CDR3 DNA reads TGTGCCAGCAGTCGGACGGAAGAGACCCAGTACTTC.

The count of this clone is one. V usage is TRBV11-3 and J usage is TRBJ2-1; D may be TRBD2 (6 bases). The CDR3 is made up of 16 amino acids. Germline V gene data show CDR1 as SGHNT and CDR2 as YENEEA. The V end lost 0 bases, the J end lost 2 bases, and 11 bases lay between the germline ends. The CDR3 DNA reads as TGTGCCAGCAGCTTAGATAGCGGTAACGCCTACAATGAGCAGTTCTTC. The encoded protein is CASSLDSGNAYNEQFF.

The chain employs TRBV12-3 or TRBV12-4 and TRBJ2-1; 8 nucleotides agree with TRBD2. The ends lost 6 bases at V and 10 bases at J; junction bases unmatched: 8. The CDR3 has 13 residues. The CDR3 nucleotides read TGTGCCAGCAGAAGAAGCGGGAGCGGAGAGCAGTTCTTC. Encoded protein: CASRRSGSGEQFF.

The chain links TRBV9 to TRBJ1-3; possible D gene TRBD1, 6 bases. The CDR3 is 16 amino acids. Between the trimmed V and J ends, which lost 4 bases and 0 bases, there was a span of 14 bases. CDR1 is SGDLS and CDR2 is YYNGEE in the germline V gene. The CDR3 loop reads CASSPTGQDSGNTIYF. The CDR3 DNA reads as TGTGCCAGCAGCCCAACGGGACAAGACTCTGGAAACACCATATATTTT.